This T cell receptor beta chain was identified in a study of cytomegalovirus exposure and HLA in healthy donors (dated 2017 in TCRdb). Study-level background: In an earlier analysis of approximately 640 of the donors, 276 Gb of sequence data and 90 million to 130 million unique TCR beta sequences from approximately 180 million T cells were reported. Donor age, sex, ethnicity and CMV serostatus were compiled together with the repertoire data. Among a few hundred genotyped donors of the cohort, an average of 235,054 unique TCR beta nucleotide sequences were sequenced per donor, roughly a sixth of them non-productive. Four or five DR-DQ haplotypes were handled as single units for association and clustering, since linkage in the cohort was strong. The later analysis used no new phenotypic data to find candidate immune exposures, relying instead on TCR beta sequences and their occurrence across donors. The study aimed to test whether cataloging public T cell receptors could reveal signatures of past pathogen exposure. Roughly 300 gigabases of sequencing data and approximately 91 million unique TCR sequences made up an early release that covered some 640 HLA-typed donors. All discovery cohort repertoires had been generated on a single sequencing platform. In a later analysis, previously published TCR beta repertoires from several hundred donors were re-analyzed and high-resolution HLA genotyping was added so that TCR occurrence patterns could be studied. The T cell repertoires of 670 or so subjects were profiled by immunosequencing and related to cytomegalovirus serostatus. Genome-wide SNP genotypes for about three fifths of the 666 donors were used in a later genetic analysis, which treated that subset as a discovery cohort. Besides the first cohort of roughly 660 subjects, a separate validation cohort made up of roughly 120 different subjects was used. Class I and class II HLA loci were covered by the typing at four-digit resolution. Typing coverage differed by locus: A, B, C, DRB1 and DQB1 were typed in roughly 620-640 donors, DQA1 in 522, DPA1 in 600 to 610, and DPB1 in roughly 450. The genetic ancestry cluster associated with self-reported Caucasian donors included around four fifths of the approximately 410 genotyped donors. To predict cytomegalovirus infection status, the study combined high-throughput TCR immunosequencing, statistical association of individual TCRs with disease status, and machine learning. In an earlier analysis of a few hundred of the donors, high-throughput TCR beta sequencing was used to judge whether each TCR beta V gene segment behaved as functional or pseudogenic.

The cohort consisted of hundreds of healthy bone marrow donors. All cohort members were sampled while nominally healthy, although unrecorded immune exposures were likely present. The donor was CMV seropositive and belonged to the group of over 250 seropositive cohort members. Every donor gave a peripheral blood sample, and the peripheral blood mononuclear cells from that sample were used for TCR beta sequencing. Genomic DNA extraction from the blood cell samples was performed with the Qiagen DNeasy Blood Extraction Kit. Study-wide conclusions, independent of this receptor: Linkage disequilibrium might explain the correlated functional status among segregating V segments, but an unknown experimental factor could not be ruled out. In vitro tests confirmed that a few of the cytomegalovirus-associated TCR beta chains recognize cytomegalovirus antigens. Sequencing depth was assumed to be roughly uniform across donors in the presence/absence analyses, though that assumption may not hold. In a later genetic analysis, fewer N-insertions in productive TCRs were reported among donors in an Asian-associated ancestry cluster than the approximately 710-donor mean. An association between a missense DCLRE1C variant and V-gene and J-gene trimming of TCR beta chains was found in a later genetic analysis and replicated in an independent cohort. Most TCR sequences were seen in very few donors, while some public TCRs were found in many individuals. A further reported finding was that TCR beta sequences accurately predicted the HLA-A and HLA-B alleles for most subjects in the first cohort. In a later analysis, some 18,000 TCR beta sequences were associated with specific HLA alleles at a false discovery rate of 0.05. Because HLA typing was unavailable for some donors at each locus, only the typed subset was used in association tests. The authors suggested that the approach could potentially be extended to other disease states and immunological phenotypes. The only immune exposure information available for the cohort was CMV serostatus. A group of highly shared sequence variants was considered likely to be a technical artifact of the sequencing pipeline. Most CMV-associated TCR beta chains appeared to be HLA-restricted in a later analysis, and the HLA associations seemed to be driven largely by CMV exposure. The classifier was reported to diagnose cytomegalovirus status with high specificity and sensitivity in both the original cohort and the validation cohort. When HLA alleles, especially DR and DQ, strongly co-occurred, TCR associations were difficult to assign to individual alleles. According to a later analysis, TCR association rates differed among HLA loci, with DRB1 alleles showing the most associated TCRs and HLA-C alleles showing the fewest. A later analysis reported that several top co-occurrence clusters appeared linked to parvovirus B19, influenza, CMV and Epstein-Barr virus. The cohort was sequenced for TCR beta chains only, and without alpha or paired-chain data the features that could be detected were limited. In a later analysis, HLA-associated TCR beta chains showed more clonal expansion and lower generation probabilities than non-associated chains that were equally common. In an earlier analysis of some 540 of the donors, most TCR beta V segments appeared in productive rearrangements about 87% or about 30% of the time, broadly matching IMGT annotations. The study gave a list of over 150 TCR beta chains associated with cytomegalovirus. Because counts were too low, 15 to 20 rarely observed V segments, including chromosome 9 orphons, were excluded from the earlier analysis of around 640 of the donors.

Concerning this clone: It has no known antigen specificity. No base quality values were provided; no much bigger clone lies one nucleotide off.

The library was obtained by the immunoSEQ multiplex PCR assay. The multiplex PCR relied on a mix of 60 forward primers for TCR Vbeta segments and 13 reverse primers for TCR Jbeta segments. The CDR3 region of rearranged TCR beta genes was amplified from genomic DNA with a multiplex PCR assay. On the Illumina HiSeq System, the amplified TCR beta libraries were sequenced as 87-base-pair reads. Under the source paper's analysis protocol: A later analysis tallied 80 million to 95 million unique TCR beta chains across the approximately 670 repertoires, and around 12 million of those chains were shared by two or more donors. Raw reads were error-corrected and collapsed into unique sequences by a nearest-neighbor algorithm in which closely related sequences were merged to remove PCR and sequencing errors. CDR3 sequences were aligned to IMGT reference sequences to assign V, D and J gene segments. For a sequence to be retained, a match of at least six nucleotides was required to both a V gene segment and a J gene segment. Rearrangements were classified as productive when the CDR3 lacked stop codons and remained in frame with V and J, and all other rearrangements were classified as non-productive. CDR3 was defined by IMGT convention, running from the second conserved V-encoded cysteine to the conserved J-encoded phenylalanine. The earlier analysis of some 540 of the donors excluded any sequence lacking an unambiguous match to a single V gene segment. In an earlier analysis of about 590 of the donors, a V segment was called functional when productive rearrangements were above 56.7%, and segregating when the standard deviation between donors exceeded 5%. A statistical classification framework was developed to diagnose cytomegalovirus status using the catalog of TCR beta chain sequences. In a later analysis, V and J genes were assigned by comparing TCR nucleotide sequences against IMGT/GENE-DB human TR gene sequences. A later analysis assigned CDR3 sequences and most-parsimonious VDJ recombination scenarios with the TCRdist pipeline. In a later analysis, every TCR beta chain was defined by the combination of its CDR3 amino acid sequence and its V-gene family, and reads without a unique V-gene family were dropped. A later analysis removed 592 highly shared, low-generation-probability nucleotide sequences to deal with suspected cross-contamination and a sequencing artifact. For each public chain, a later analysis derived a clonal expansion index from normalized ranks of inferred template counts within each repertoire. In a later analysis, generation probabilities were computed with a VDJ recombination model fitted to out-of-frame rearrangements, and the resulting probabilities were checked against IGoR. A later analysis scored TCR-TCR, TCR-HLA and TCR-CMV co-occurrence with hypergeometric tests, applying a repertoire-size bias correction to TCR pairs. To estimate false discovery rates, a later analysis permuted the HLA or CMV assignments 20 times. In a later analysis, co-occurring TCRs were grouped with DBSCAN, and TCRdist sequence similarity was added when clustering was performed within HLA-allele-positive subsets. Repertoires with fewer than 30,000 or more than 120,000 public chains were left out of co-occurrence clustering, as were five repertoires with anomalous nucleotide sharing. TCRdb carries this immuneACCESS record with in-frame sequences only. Its versions omit some clonotypes, under half of them owing to an unresolved V gene in the studies checked, with the rest unexplained. V, J and clone size are those of that table, while D and trimming were read from the DNA. This sample is represented by about 99,000 clones; roughly three quarters of them were singletons. The ten largest account for 3% to 4% of the sample.

This receptor was taken from a male donor in good health and CMV-seropositive. Sequenced input: PBMCs.

The DNA is as follows: TGTGCCAGCAGCCCCAGCGGGGGGGGCAATGAGCAGTTCTTC. Translated, this is CASSPSGGGNEQFF. The chain is made from TRBV5-4 and TRBJ2-1, with 10 middle bases fitting TRBD2. Sequences SGHNT (CDR1) and YYREEE (CDR2) are obtained from the germline V gene (reference sequence). Reading from cysteine to phenylalanine, the CDR3 counts 14 amino acids. The CDR3 DNA has 42 bases and is translated from base 1. Germline trimming amounts to 4 bases on V and 6 bases on J, with 4 as the count of junction bases outside the gene matches.